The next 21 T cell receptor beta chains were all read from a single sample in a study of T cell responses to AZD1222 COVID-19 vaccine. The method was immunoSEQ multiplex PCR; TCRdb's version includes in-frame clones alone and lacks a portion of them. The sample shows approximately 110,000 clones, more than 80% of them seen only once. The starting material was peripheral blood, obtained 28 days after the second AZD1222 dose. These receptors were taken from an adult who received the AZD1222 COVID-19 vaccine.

The CDR3 loop reads CASSPRLGGGALAKNIQYF. The CDR3 coding sequence is TGTGCCAGCAGCCCCCGTTTAGGCGGGGGGGCTCTGGCCAAAAACATTCAGTACTTC. The rearrangement joins TRBV7-2 to TRBJ2-4; TRBD2 matches 9 bases. The V segment lost 5 bases and the J segment 1 base; nucleotides outside the gene matches: 15. CDR1 is SGHTA, CDR2 FQGNSA, per germline. The CDR3 totals 19 residues.

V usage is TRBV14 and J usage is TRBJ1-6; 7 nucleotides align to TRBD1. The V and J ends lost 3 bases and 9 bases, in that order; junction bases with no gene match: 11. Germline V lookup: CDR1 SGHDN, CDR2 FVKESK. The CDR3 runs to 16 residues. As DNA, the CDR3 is TGTGCCAGCAGCCACCTCCGGGACAGAGGAGGTTCACCCCTCCACTTT. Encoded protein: CASSHLRDRGGSPLHF.

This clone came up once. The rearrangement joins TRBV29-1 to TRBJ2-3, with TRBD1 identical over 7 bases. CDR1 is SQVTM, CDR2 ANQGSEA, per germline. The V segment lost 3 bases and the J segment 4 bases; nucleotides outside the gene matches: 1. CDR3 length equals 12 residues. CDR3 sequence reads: CSVDQGADTQYF. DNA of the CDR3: TGCAGCGTTGACCAGGGGGCAGATACGCAGTATTTT.

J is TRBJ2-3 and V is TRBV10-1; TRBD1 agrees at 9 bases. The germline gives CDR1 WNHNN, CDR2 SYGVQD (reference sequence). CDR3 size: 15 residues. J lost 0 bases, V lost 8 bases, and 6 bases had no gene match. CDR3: CASGPGQGSTDTQYF. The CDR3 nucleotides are TGCGCCAGCGGACCGGGACAGGGAAGCACAGATACGCAGTATTTT.

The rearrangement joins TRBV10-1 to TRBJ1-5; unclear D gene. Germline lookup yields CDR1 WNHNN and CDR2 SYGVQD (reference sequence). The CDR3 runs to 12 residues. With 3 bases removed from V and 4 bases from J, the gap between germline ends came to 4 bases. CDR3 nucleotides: TGCGCCAGCAGTGACAGTAATCAGCCCCAGCATTTT. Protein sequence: CASSDSNQPQHF.

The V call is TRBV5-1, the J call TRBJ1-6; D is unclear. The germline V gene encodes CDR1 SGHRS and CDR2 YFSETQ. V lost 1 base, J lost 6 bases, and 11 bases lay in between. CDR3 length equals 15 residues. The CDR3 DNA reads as TGCGCCAGCAGCTTGTCGGGCAGCCCTAATTCACCCCTCCACTTT. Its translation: CASSLSGSPNSPLHF.

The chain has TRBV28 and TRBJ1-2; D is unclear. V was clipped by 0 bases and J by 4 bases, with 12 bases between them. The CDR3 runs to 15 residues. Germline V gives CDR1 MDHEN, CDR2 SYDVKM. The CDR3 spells CASSLWPSGVYGYTF. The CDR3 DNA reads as TGTGCCAGCAGTTTATGGCCTTCTGGGGTCTATGGCTACACCTTC.

This CDR3 reads CASSLRASGGARPDTQYF. The CDR3 region has the DNA TGCGCCAGCAGCTTGCGCGCTAGCGGGGGGGCGAGACCAGATACGCAGTATTTT. This chain connects TRBV5-1 to TRBJ2-3; 12 positions match TRBD2. Germline V gene sequence: CDR1 SGHRS, CDR2 YFSETQ. The ends lost 1 base at V and 4 bases at J; junction bases unmatched: 10. This CDR3 contains 18 residues. The full variable domain, its missing parts supplied by reference TRBV5-1 and TRBJ2-3, is KAGVTQTPRYLIKTRGQQVTLSCSPISGHRSVSWYQQTPGQGLQFLFEYFSETQRNKGNFPGRFSGRQFSNSRSEMNVSTLELGDSALYLCASSLRASGGARPDTQYFGPGTRLTVL.

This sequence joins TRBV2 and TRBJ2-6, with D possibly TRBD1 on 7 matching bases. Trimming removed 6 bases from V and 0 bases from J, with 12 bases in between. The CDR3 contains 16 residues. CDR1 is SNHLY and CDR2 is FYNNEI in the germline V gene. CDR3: CASRNRGLSGANVLTF. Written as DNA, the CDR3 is TGTGCCAGCAGGAACAGGGGACTCTCTGGGGCCAACGTCCTGACTTTC.

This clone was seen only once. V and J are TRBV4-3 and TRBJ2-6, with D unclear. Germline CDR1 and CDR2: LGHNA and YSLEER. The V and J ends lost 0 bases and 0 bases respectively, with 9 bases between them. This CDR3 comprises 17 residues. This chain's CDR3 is CASSQEMRSSGANVLTF. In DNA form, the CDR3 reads TGCGCCAGCAGCCAAGAGATGCGGAGCTCTGGGGCCAACGTCCTGACTTTC.

The CDR3 loop is CSVGSDYEQYF. CDR3 in DNA: TGCAGCGTTGGGTCCGACTACGAGCAGTACTTC. The rearrangement links TRBV29-1 to TRBJ2-7, with D hard to call. V gave up 4 bases and J gave up 3 bases, with 7 bases separating them. The CDR3 is 11 amino acids. From germline, CDR1 is SQVTM and CDR2 ANQGSEA.

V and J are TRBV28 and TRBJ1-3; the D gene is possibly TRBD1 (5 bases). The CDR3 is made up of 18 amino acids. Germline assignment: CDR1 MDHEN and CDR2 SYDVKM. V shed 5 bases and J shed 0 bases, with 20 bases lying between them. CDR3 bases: TGTGCCAGCAGTCTCGGGACTCCTACTTCCCTCTCTGGAAACACCATATATTTT. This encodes CASSLGTPTSLSGNTIYF.

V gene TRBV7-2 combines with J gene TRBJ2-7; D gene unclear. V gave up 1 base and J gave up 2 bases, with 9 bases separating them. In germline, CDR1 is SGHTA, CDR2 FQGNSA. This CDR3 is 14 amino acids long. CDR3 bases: TGTGCCAGCAGCTTAGACCGAATGGCCTACGAGCAGTACTTC. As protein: CASSLDRMAYEQYF.

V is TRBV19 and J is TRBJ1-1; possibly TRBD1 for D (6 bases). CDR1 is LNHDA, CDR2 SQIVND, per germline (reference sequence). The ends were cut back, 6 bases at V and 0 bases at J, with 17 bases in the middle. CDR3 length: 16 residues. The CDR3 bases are TGTGCCAGTAGCGCAGGGGAATTCCGAATGAACACTGAAGCTTTCTTT. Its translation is CASSAGEFRMNTEAFF.

The CDR3 sequence is CASMGYGGRNTEAFF. CDR3 nucleotide sequence: TGCGCCAGCATGGGGTACGGAGGCCGGAACACTGAAGCTTTCTTT. The chain combines TRBV10-2 with TRBJ1-1, with unresolved D. Germline V gene sequence: CDR1 WSHSY, CDR2 SAAADI. The CDR3 has 15 residues. Trimming removed 7 bases from V and 1 base from J, with 16 bases in between.

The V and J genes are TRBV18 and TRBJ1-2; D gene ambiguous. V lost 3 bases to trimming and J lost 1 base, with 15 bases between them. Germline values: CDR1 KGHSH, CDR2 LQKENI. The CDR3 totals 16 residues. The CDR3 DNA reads TGTGCCAGCTCACCGTCCACAGAATCCAGTAACTATGGCTACACCTTC. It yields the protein CASSPSTESSNYGYTF. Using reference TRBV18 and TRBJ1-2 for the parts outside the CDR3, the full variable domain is NAGVMQNPRHLVRRRGQEARLRCSPMKGHSHVYWYRQLPEEGLKFMVYLQKENIIDESGMPKERFSAEFPKEGPSILRIQQVVRGDSAAYFCASSPSTESSNYGYTFGSGTRLTVV.

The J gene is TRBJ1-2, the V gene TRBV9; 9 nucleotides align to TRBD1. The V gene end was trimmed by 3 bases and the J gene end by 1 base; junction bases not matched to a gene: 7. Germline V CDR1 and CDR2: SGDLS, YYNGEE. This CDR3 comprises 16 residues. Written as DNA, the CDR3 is TGTGCCAGCAGCGACCGGGACAGGGCCTATAACTATGGCTACACCTTC. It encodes CASSDRDRAYNYGYTF.

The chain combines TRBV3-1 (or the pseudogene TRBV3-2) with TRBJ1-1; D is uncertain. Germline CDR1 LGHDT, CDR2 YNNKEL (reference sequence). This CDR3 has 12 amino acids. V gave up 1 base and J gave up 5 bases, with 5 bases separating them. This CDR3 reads CASSQAGTEAFF. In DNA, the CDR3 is TGTGCCAGCAGCCAAGCCGGGACTGAAGCTTTCTTT.

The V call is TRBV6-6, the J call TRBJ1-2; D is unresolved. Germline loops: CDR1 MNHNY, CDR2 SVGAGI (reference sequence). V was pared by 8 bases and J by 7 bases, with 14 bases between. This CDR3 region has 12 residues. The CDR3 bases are TGTGCCAGCTTGTTGTATGAGGGTGGCTACACCTTC. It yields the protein CASLLYEGGYTF.

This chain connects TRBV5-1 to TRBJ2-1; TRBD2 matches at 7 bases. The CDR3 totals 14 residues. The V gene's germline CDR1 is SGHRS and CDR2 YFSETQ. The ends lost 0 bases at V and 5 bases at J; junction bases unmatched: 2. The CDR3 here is CASSLGLAHNEQFF. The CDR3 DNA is TGCGCCAGCAGCTTGGGACTAGCTCACAATGAGCAGTTCTTC.

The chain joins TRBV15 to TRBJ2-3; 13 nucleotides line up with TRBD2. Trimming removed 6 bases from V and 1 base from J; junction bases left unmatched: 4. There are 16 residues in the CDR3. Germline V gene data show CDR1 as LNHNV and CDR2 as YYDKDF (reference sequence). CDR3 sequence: CATSAGLAGRTDTQYF. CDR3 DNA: TGTGCCACCAGTGCGGGACTAGCGGGGCGCACAGATACGCAGTATTTT.